A selection of T cell receptor beta chains follows, all from one sample in a study of CD8+ T cells in alopecia areata. Data came from immunoSEQ multiplex PCR; TCRdb stores just in-frame clones and leaves some out. This repertoire shows about 90,000 clones, 44% found once; its top ten account for roughly 18%. The material sequenced was CD8+ T cells sorted from blood, taken at week 24, from a patient treated with tofacitinib. The receptors shown here come from a human donor with alopecia areata. Each CDR3 is given without its conserved first and last residue.

>TRBV4-1|TRBJ1-1
ASSQWFPGQANTEAF
>TRBV27|TRBJ1-1
ASSVGQGATEAF
>TRBV29-1|TRBJ2-3
SVEGVSGRVPDTQY
>TRBV29-1|TRBJ1-1
SVPLTALNTEAF
>TRBV25-1|TRBJ2-1
ASSRGTSSYNEQF
>TRBV5-1|TRBJ2-2
ASSARTGPGELF
>TRBV27|TRBJ1-2
ASSLRQGSGYT
>TRBV7-3|TRBJ2-3
ASSYPSGSSTDTQY
>TRBV21-1|TRBJ2-7
ASSKDGPGNEQY
>TRBV25-1|TRBJ2-1
ASSPVRIGENEQF
>TRBV4-2|TRBJ1-5
ASSQDGNQPQH
>TRBV5-1|TRBJ2-1
ASSLGGESLGYNEQF
>TRBV7-6|TRBJ2-1
ASSLADYYEQF
>TRBV27|TRBJ2-3
ASSGAGGPPDTQY
>TRBV7-9|TRBJ2-3
LTRDTDTQY
>TRBV7-9|TRBJ1-2
ASTLGGPQEGYT
>TRBV2|TRBJ1-1
ASRAGWTEAF
>TRBV5-4|TRBJ2-1
ASSFGTKQF
>TRBV4-2|TRBJ2-7
ASSQQALSSYEQY
>TRBV15|TRBJ2-1
ATGRVTYNEQF
>TRBV9|TRBJ2-3
ASSALGGSVDTQY
>TRBV30|TRBJ2-7
AWERLAEEGHEQY
>TRBV29-1|TRBJ1-1
SVEYDGEAF
>TRBV4-1|TRBJ2-1
ASSQDRVQQF
>TRBV5-1|TRBJ2-1
ASRQGANEQF
>TRBV18|TRBJ2-3
ASSPDKSTDTQY
>TRBV29-1|TRBJ2-5
SARQGLQETQY
>TRBV28|TRBJ1-5
ASSSTGTQH
>TRBV11-2|TRBJ2-7
ASSLAAGPSYEQY
>TRBV6-5|TRBJ2-2
ASSTNQGAWELF
>TRBV7-9|TRBJ2-7
ASSLVSSGSEQY
>TRBV7-2|TRBJ2-7
ASSLSRERYEQY
>TRBV7-9|TRBJ2-2
ASSARNTGELF
>TRBV9|TRBJ1-4
ASSGDRFGREGNEKLF
>TRBV7-9|TRBJ2-7
ASGQNYYEQY
>TRBV9|TRBJ1-1
ASSVDDTVSTEAF
>TRBV5-5|TRBJ2-5
ASSFRASEH
>TRBV30|TRBJ2-7
AWSVGYEQY